This T cell receptor (beta chain) was recorded in a study of cytomegalovirus exposure and HLA in healthy donors. With regard to this clone: Its antigen is not known.

V lost 2 bases, J lost 8 bases, and 3 bases stayed unmatched. The CDR3 has 14 amino acids. Looked up from germline, CDR1 is SGHTA and CDR2 is FQGNSA. Among the donors, all were healthy bone marrow donors. The PCR used 60 Vbeta and 13 Jbeta primers. Here immunoSEQ multiplex PCR was the method, and the copy in TCRdb shows in-frame clones only, minus some. Among around 94,000 clones, approximately 77% were seen once, and the ten largest hold around 10%. Study findings and constraints: High specificity and sensitivity for cytomegalovirus status were reported for the classifier. Presence/absence analyses took donor sequencing depth as roughly uniform.

This sequence was found in a human donor in good health. The chain has TRBV7-2 and TRBJ2-7, with 13 bases that match TRBD2. The sequenced material came from PBMCs. Here the CDR3 reads CASSLSTSGRQQYF. Here the CDR3 DNA reads TGTGCCAGCAGCTTATCGACTAGCGGGAGGCAGCAGTACTTC.